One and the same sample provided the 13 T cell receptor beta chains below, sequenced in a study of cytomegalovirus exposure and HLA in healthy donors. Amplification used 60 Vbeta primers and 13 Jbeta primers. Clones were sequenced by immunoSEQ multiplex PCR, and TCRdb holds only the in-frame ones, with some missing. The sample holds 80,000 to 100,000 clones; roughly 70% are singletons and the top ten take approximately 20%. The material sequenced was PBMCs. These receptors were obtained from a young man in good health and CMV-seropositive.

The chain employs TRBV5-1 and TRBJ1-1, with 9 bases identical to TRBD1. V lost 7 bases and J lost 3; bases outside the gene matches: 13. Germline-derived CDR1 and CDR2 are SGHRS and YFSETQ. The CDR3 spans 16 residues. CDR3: CASRTGVPASDTEAFF. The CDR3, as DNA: TGCGCCAGCCGGACAGGGGTCCCTGCGAGTGACACTGAAGCTTTCTTT.

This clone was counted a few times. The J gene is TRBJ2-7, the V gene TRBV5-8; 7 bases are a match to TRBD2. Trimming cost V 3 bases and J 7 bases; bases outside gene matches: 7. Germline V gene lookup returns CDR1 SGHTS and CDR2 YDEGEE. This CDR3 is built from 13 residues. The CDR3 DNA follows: TGTGCCAGCAGCTGGGACTGGGGAGGGGAGCAGTACTTC. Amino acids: CASSWDWGGEQYF.

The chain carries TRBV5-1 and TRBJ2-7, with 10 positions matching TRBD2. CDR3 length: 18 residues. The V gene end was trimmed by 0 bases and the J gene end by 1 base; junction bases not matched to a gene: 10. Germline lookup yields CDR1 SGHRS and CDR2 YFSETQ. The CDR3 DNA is TGCGCCAGCAGCTTGGACGTAGCGGGAGGAGGGAGGTCCTACGAGCAGTACTTC. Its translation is CASSLDVAGGGRSYEQYF.

In nucleotides, the CDR3 is TGTGCCAGCAGTTCGGTTAGCGGGAGTCAGGATGAGCAGTTCTTC. The encoded protein is CASSSVSGSQDEQFF. V gene TRBV28 combines with J gene TRBJ2-1; 9 nucleotides align to TRBD2. The CDR3 contains 15 residues. Germline values: CDR1 MDHEN, CDR2 SYDVKM. J lost 8 bases, V lost 4 bases, and 9 bases had no gene match.

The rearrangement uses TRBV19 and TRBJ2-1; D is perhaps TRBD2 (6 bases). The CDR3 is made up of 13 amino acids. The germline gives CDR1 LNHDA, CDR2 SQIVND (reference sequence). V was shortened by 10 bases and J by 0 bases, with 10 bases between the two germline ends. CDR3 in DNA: TGTGCCACCGGAGGGAGCTCCTACAATGAGCAGTTCTTC. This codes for CATGGSSYNEQFF.

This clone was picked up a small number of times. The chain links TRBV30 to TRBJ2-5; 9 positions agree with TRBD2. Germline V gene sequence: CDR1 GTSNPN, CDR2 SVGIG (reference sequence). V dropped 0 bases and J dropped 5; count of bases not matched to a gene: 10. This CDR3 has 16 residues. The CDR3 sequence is CAWSVGGGRAGETQYF. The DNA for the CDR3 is TGTGCCTGGAGTGTAGGTGGCGGGAGGGCCGGCGAGACCCAGTACTTC.

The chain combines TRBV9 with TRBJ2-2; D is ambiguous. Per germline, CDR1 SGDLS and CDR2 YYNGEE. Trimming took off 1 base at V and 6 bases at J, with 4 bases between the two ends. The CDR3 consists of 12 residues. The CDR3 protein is CASSVSAGELFF. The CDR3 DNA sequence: TGTGCCAGCAGCGTATCCGCCGGGGAGCTGTTTTTT.

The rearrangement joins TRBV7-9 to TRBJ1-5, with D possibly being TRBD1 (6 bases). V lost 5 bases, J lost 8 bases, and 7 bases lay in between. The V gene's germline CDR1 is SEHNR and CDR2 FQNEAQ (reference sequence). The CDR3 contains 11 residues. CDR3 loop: CASSEGEPQHF. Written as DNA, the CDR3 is TGTGCCAGCAGCGAGGGGGAGCCCCAGCATTTT.

In DNA form, the CDR3 reads TGCAGCGCCACAGGGAAGGCTAACTATGGCTACACCTTC. Its translation is CSATGKANYGYTF. The V and J genes are TRBV29-1 and TRBJ1-2, with D perhaps matching TRBD1 (6 bases). Germline V gene lookup returns CDR1 SQVTM and CDR2 ANQGSEA. The CDR3 covers 13 residues. V lost 7 bases, J lost 0 bases, and 12 bases lay in between.

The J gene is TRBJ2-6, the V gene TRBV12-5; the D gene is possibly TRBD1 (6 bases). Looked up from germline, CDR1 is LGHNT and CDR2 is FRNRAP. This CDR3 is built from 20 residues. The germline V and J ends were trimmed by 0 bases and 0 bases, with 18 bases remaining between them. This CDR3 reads CASGLVLSGTLYSGANVLTF. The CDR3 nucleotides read TGTGCTAGTGGTTTGGTACTCTCCGGGACACTTTACTCTGGGGCCAACGTCCTGACTTTC.

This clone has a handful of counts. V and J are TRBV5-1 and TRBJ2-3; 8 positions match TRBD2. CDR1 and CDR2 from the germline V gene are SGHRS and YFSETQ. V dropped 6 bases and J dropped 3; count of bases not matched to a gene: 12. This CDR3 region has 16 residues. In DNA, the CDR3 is TGCGCCAGCACCTCTCGAGACGGGGGGGCGACAGATACGCAGTATTTT. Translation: CASTSRDGGATDTQYF.

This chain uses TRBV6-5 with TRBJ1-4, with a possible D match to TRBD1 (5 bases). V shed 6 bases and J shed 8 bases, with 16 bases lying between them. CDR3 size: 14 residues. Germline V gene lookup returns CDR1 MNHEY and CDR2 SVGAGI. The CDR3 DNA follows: TGTGCCAGCAGAAACGGGGGGTTCGGCGAAAAACTGTTTTTT. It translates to CASRNGGFGEKLFF.

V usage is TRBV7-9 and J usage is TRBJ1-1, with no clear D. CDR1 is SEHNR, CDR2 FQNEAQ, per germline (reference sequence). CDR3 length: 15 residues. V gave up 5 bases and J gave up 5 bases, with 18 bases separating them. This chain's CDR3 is CASSPLENGGTEAFF. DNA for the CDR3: TGTGCCAGCAGCCCCCTCGAGAATGGAGGGACTGAAGCTTTCTTT.